The 16 T cell receptor beta chains listed next were all sequenced from one sample in a study of T cell responses to AZD1222 COVID-19 vaccine. The method was immunoSEQ multiplex PCR; TCRdb's version includes in-frame clones alone and lacks a portion of them. The sample carries some 120,000 clones, 88% recorded once. The source was peripheral blood, collected on day 0 of AZD1222 vaccination. These receptors came from an adult in good health.

This rearrangement joins TRBV28 to TRBJ1-2; D unresolved. The CDR3 covers 12 residues. The V and J ends lost 5 bases and 6 bases respectively, with 10 bases between them. Germline-derived CDR1 and CDR2 are MDHEN and SYDVKM. The CDR3 bases are TGTGCCAGCAGTACCCTCAAGGATGGCTACACCTTC. Its protein is CASSTLKDGYTF.

The sample holds one count of this clone. This chain uses TRBV7-2 with TRBJ2-1; the match to TRBD1 covers 7 bases. Germline CDR1 SGHTA, CDR2 FQGNSA. CDR3 length: 16 amino acids. J gave up 9 bases and V 0 bases, and 11 bases lay outside the gene matches. In DNA form, the CDR3 reads TGTGCCAGCAGCTTAGCGCAGGACAGGAGGCGGACTGAGCAGTTCTTC. Its translation is CASSLAQDRRRTEQFF.

This clone was detected only once. The V and J genes are TRBV19 and TRBJ1-6, with D uncertain. V lost 5 bases, J lost 6 bases, and 8 bases lay in between. Germline V gene data show CDR1 as LNHDA and CDR2 as SQIVND (reference sequence). The CDR3 has 13 amino acids. The CDR3 nucleotides are TGTGCCAGTAGTTGGGCAGTTAATTCACCCCTCCACTTT. Translating it yields CASSWAVNSPLHF.

V usage is TRBV2 and J usage is TRBJ1-5; TRBD1 is a possible D gene (5 bases). CDR1 and CDR2 (germline): SNHLY, FYNNEI. The CDR3 length is 14 residues. The V gene lost 8 bases and the J gene lost 5 bases, with 16 bases spanning the gap. The CDR3 nucleotides read TGTGCCAGCGGGGGATCGCTGGGTGATCAGCCCCAGCATTTT. Its protein product is CASGGSLGDQPQHF.

J is TRBJ1-6 and V is TRBV19, with D possibly matching TRBD1 (5 bases). V was pared by 10 bases and J by 5 bases, with 21 bases between. Germline V gives CDR1 LNHDA, CDR2 SQIVND (reference sequence). CDR3 length equals 16 residues. CDR3 sequence: CATSRRLGGNNSPLHF. The CDR3 region has the DNA TGTGCCACCTCGCGGCGGTTGGGGGGGAATAATTCACCCCTCCACTTT.

This chain uses TRBV5-1 with TRBJ1-4; the match to TRBD1 covers 7 bases. The germline gives CDR1 SGHRS, CDR2 YFSETQ. The CDR3 extends over 16 amino acids. V lost 0 bases and J lost 8; bases outside the gene matches: 10. The CDR3 sequence is CASSLARTGTIEKLFF. Here the CDR3 DNA reads TGCGCCAGCAGCTTGGCCCGGACAGGTACGATCGAAAAACTGTTTTTT.

V usage is TRBV2 and J usage is TRBJ1-1; D unclear. Trimming stripped 6 bases from V and 0 bases from J, with 11 bases between. Germline CDR1 SNHLY, CDR2 FYNNEI. The CDR3 runs to 14 residues. The CDR3 reads CASRFRKLNTEAFF. The CDR3 DNA reads as TGTGCCAGCAGGTTTAGGAAATTGAACACTGAAGCTTTCTTT.

The chain recombines TRBV7-9 with TRBJ1-4, with D possibly matching TRBD1 (6 bases). Trimming cost V 2 bases and J 6 bases, with 13 bases left between them. Germline values: CDR1 SEHNR, CDR2 FQNEAQ (reference sequence). This CDR3 contains 15 residues. The CDR3 sequence is CASSLWGAHDEKLFF. The CDR3 nucleotides read TGTGCCAGCAGCTTATGGGGGGCGCATGATGAAAAACTGTTTTTT.

The chain uses TRBV5-1 and TRBJ1-4; tentative D call: TRBD1 (6 bases). Trimming removed 1 base at V and 1 base at J, with 11 bases between. CDR1 SGHRS and CDR2 YFSETQ come from the germline V gene. CDR3 length: 16 amino acids. The CDR3 loop is CASSLSRGGTNEKLFF. The CDR3 coding sequence is TGCGCCAGCAGCTTGTCGAGGGGGGGAACTAATGAAAAACTGTTTTTT.

The chain is built from TRBV9 and TRBJ2-1; D is unclear. Between the trimmed V and J ends, which lost 5 bases and 16 bases, there was a span of 13 bases. CDR3 size: 10 residues. The V gene's germline CDR1 is SGDLS and CDR2 YYNGEE. The CDR3 protein is CASSPGWGFF. The CDR3 DNA sequence: TGTGCCAGCAGTCCCGGATGGGGATTCTTC.

The chain links TRBV11-3 to TRBJ2-7, with 8 bases fitting TRBD1. Germline V gene data show CDR1 as SGHNT and CDR2 as YENEEA. The ends lost 5 bases at V and 4 bases at J; junction bases unmatched: 10. This CDR3 region has 15 residues. The CDR3 here is CASSGLRQGAYEQYF. The CDR3 coding sequence is TGTGCCAGCAGCGGTCTTAGGCAGGGGGCATACGAGCAGTACTTC.

The rearrangement links TRBV5-1 to TRBJ2-7; TRBD2 matches at 8 bases. CDR3 size: 15 residues. V shed 2 bases and J 6 bases; nucleotides not matched to a gene: 10. Looked up from germline, CDR1 is SGHRS and CDR2 is YFSETQ. This CDR3 is CASSLRTAGEREQYF. The CDR3 coding sequence is TGCGCCAGCAGCTTACGTACAGCGGGAGAGCGCGAGCAGTACTTC.

The chain employs TRBV7-2 and TRBJ2-7, with a weak D call TRBD1 (5 bases). The CDR3 consists of 14 residues. V lost 3 bases and J lost 0, with 9 bases in between. Germline values: CDR1 SGHTA, CDR2 FQGNSA. The CDR3 DNA reads TGTGCCAGCAGCTTTCAGGGATACTCCTACGAGCAGTACTTC. This encodes CASSFQGYSYEQYF.

The rearrangement links TRBV4-3 to TRBJ1-1, with 7 bases identical to TRBD1. The CDR3 contains 16 residues. Per the germline V gene, CDR1 is LGHNA and CDR2 is YSLEER. J lost 1 base, V lost 0 bases, and 5 bases had no gene match. The CDR3 loop is CASSQDGRGPNTEAFF. In DNA, the CDR3 is TGCGCCAGCAGCCAAGATGGGAGGGGGCCGAACACTGAAGCTTTCTTT.

The genes are TRBV5-1 and TRBJ2-1; 7 bases map to TRBD2. The CDR3 is 14 amino acids. J gave up 2 bases and V 2 bases, and 1 base lay outside the gene matches. Germline-derived CDR1 and CDR2 are SGHRS and YFSETQ. In DNA form, the CDR3 reads TGCGCCAGCAGCTTAAGCGGGACCTACAATGAGCAGTTCTTC. As protein: CASSLSGTYNEQFF. Variable domain in full (rest from reference TRBV5-1 and TRBJ2-1): KAGVTQTPRYLIKTRGQQVTLSCSPISGHRSVSWYQQTPGQGLQFLFEYFSETQRNKGNFPGRFSGRQFSNSRSEMNVSTLELGDSALYLCASSLSGTYNEQFFGPGTRLTVL.

This chain connects TRBV6-1 to TRBJ2-7, with D maybe TRBD2 (5 bases). The CDR3 loop spans 15 amino acids. From germline, CDR1 is MNHNS and CDR2 SASEGT. The germline V and J ends were trimmed by 2 bases and 4 bases, with 15 bases remaining between them. The DNA for the CDR3 is TGTGCCAGCAGTGAATGGTCGGGAACCCCTTACGAGCAGTACTTC. Its protein is CASSEWSGTPYEQYF.